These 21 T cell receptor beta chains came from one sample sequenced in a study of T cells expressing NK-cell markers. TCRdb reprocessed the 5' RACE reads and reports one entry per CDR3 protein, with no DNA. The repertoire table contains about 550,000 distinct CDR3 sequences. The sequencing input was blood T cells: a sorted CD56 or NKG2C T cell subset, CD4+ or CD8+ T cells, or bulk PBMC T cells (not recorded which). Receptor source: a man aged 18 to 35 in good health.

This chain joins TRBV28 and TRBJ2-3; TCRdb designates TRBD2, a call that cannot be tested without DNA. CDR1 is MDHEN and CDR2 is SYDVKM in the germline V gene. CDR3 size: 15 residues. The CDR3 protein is CASILSGYGQDTQYF. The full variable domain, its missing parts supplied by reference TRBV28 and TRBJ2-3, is DVKVTQSSRYLVKRTGEKVFLECVQDMDHENMFWYRQDPGLGLRLIYFSYDVKMKEKGDIPEGYSVSREKKERFSLILESASTNQTSMYLCASILSGYGQDTQYFGPGTRLTVL.

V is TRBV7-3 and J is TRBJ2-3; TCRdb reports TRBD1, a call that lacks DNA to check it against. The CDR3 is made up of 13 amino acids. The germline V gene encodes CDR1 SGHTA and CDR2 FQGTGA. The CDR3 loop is CASSLGGWDTQYF.

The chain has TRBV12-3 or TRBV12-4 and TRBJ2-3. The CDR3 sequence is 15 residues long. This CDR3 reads CASSFSGQATDTQYF.

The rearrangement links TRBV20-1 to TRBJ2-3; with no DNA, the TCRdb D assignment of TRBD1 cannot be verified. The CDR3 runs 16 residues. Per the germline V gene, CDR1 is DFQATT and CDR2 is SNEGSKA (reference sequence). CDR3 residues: CSARGGETWGADTQYF.

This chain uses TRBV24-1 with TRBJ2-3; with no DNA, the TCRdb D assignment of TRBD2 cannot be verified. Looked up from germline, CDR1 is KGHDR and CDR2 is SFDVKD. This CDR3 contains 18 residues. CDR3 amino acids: CATSDFGTSGTSTDTQYF.

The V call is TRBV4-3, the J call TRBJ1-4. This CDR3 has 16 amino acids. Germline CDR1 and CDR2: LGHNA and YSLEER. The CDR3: CASSQGRAWIWEKLFF.

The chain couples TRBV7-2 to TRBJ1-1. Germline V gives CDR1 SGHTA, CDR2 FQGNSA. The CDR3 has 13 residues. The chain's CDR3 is CASSLGPLVWAFF.

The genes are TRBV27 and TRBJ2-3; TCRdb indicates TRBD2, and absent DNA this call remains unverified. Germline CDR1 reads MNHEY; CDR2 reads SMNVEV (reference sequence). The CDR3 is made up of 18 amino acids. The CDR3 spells CASSSYFQRGSFGDTQYF.

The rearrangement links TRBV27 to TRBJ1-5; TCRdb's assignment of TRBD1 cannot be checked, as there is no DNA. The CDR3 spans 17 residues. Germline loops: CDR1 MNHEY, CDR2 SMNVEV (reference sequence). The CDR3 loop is CASSLLFSGQTNQPQHF.

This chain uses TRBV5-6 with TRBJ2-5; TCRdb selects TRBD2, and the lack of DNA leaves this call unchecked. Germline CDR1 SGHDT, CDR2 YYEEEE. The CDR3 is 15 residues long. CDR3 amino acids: CASSFGPAEGETQYF.

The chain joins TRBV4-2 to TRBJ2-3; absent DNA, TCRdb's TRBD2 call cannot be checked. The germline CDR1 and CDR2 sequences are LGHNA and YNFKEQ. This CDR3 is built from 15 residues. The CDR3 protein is CASSWGLAGEDTQYF.

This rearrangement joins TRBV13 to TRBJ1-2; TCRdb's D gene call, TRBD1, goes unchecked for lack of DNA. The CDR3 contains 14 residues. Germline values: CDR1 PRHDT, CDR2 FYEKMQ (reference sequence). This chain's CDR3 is CASSFRDSSYGYTF.

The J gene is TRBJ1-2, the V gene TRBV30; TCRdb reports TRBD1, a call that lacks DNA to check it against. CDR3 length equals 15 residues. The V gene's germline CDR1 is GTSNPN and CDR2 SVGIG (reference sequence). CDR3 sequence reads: CALGLGPGRSYGYTF.

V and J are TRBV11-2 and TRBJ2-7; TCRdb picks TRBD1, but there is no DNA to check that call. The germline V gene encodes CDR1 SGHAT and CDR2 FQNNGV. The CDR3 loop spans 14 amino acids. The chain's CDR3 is CASTSGTASYEQYF. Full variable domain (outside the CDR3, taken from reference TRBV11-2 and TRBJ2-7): EAGVAQSPRYKIIEKRQSVAFWCNPISGHATLYWYQQILGQGPKLLIQFQNNGVVDDSQLPKDRFSAERLKGVDSTLKIQPAKLEDSAVYLCASTSGTASYEQYFGPGTRLTVT.

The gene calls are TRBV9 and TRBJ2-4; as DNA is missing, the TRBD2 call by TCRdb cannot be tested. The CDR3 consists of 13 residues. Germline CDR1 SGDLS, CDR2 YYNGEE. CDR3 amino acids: CASSEGLNNIQYF.

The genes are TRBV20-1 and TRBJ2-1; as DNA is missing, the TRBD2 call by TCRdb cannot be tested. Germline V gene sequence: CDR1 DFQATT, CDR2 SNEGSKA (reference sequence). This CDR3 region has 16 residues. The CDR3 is CSARDTSGLSYNEQFF.

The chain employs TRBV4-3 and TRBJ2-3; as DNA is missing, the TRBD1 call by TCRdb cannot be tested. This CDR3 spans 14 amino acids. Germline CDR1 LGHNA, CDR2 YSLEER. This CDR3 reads CASSEAPRTDTQYF.

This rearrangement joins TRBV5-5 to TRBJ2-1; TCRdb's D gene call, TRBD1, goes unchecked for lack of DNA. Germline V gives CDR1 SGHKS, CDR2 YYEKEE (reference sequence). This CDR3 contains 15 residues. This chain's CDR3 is CASTPRTGIYNEQFF.

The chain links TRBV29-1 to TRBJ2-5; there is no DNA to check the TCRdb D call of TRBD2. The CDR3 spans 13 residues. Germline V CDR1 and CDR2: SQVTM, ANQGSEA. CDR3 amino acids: CSAEGRTDRAQYF.

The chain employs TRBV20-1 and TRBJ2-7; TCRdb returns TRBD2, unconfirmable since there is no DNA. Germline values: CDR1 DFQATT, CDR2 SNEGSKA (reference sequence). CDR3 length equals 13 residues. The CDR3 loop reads CSVPSGSSYEQYF.

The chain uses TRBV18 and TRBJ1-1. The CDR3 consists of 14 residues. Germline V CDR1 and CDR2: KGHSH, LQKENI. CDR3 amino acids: CASSPEQMNTEAFF.